The sequence of this TCR beta chain was determined in a study of cytomegalovirus exposure and HLA in healthy donors. With 60 Vbeta and 13 Jbeta primers, the PCR was carried out. The assay was immunoSEQ multiplex PCR, and TCRdb's table has in-frame clones only and misses some. The table lists roughly 80,000 clones, roughly 76% of them singletons, with about 7% in the top ten. The study's findings and limits: The investigators catalogued some 160 TCR beta chains as cytomegalovirus-associated. Later analysis demonstrated an association between a missense DCLRE1C variant and TCR beta V- and J-gene trimming.

On this clone itself: Its target is not known.

The source of this sequence is a woman in her 40s in good health and CMV-seronegative. The specimen sequenced was PBMCs.

The CDR3 sequence is CASSMRDFRIYGYTF. CDR3 nucleotide sequence: TGTGCCAGTAGTATGCGGGACTTTCGCATCTATGGCTACACCTTC. The chain has TRBV19 and TRBJ1-2, with D perhaps TRBD1 (5 bases). Germline V gene data show CDR1 as LNHDA and CDR2 as SQIVND (reference sequence). The ends were cut back, 3 bases at V and 4 bases at J, with 15 bases in the middle. The CDR3 extends over 15 amino acids.